Sequencing of this T cell receptor (beta chain) was carried out in a study of tumor-infiltrating lymphocytes in primary liver carcinoma. Investigators took RNA and DNA out together from 20-30 mg of unsorted bulk tissue. The patients had histopathologically diagnosed primary liver carcinoma, and their disease was treated by surgical resection. TCR beta cDNA came from about 0.55 ug total RNA, primed with a constant-region primer. Nested multiplex PCR, run for three rounds with slightly modified ARM-PCR, yielded TCR beta libraries. A C-beta reverse primer was combined with TRBV1-TRBV30 forward primers in the first two PCR rounds, and each round had ten to eleven cycles. One entry per CDR3 protein, called by TCRdb with MiXCR from the multiplex PCR reads. This table holds some 22,000 distinct CDR3 sequences, 75% to 80% found once. A remark on this clonotype: Its antigen is not known.

Study outcomes and limitations: Only about 7.5-24% of top clones showed up in all five tumor regions. Overlap in tumor-adjacent and tumor-blood pairs fell below that of tumor region pairs.

Germline V gene lookup returns CDR1 MDHEN and CDR2 SYDVKM. This CDR3 has 14 residues. V lost 8 bases to trimming and J lost 9 bases, with 20 bases between them. The source material was liver tumor tissue from sampling region 5. Subset given: tumor region T5, tumor centre. This clonotype was obtained from a woman between 25 and 40 years old with primary liver carcinoma and hepatitis B virus infection. The chain combines TRBV28 with TRBJ1-3; the D is unclear. CDR3 protein: CASSAQLVSGTIYF. In DNA form, the CDR3 reads TGTGCCAGCTCAGCACAGTTGGTGAGTGGCACCATATATTTT.